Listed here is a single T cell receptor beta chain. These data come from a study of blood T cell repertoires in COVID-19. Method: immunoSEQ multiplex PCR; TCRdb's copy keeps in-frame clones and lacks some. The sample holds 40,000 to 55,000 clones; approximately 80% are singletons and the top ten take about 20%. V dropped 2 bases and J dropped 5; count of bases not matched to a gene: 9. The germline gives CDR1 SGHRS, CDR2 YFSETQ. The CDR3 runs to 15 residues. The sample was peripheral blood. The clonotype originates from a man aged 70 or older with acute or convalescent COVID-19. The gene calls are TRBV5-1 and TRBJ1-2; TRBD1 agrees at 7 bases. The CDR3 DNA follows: TGCGCCAGCAGCTTCGGGGACAGTATGCCATATGGCTACACCTTC. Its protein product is CASSFGDSMPYGYTF.